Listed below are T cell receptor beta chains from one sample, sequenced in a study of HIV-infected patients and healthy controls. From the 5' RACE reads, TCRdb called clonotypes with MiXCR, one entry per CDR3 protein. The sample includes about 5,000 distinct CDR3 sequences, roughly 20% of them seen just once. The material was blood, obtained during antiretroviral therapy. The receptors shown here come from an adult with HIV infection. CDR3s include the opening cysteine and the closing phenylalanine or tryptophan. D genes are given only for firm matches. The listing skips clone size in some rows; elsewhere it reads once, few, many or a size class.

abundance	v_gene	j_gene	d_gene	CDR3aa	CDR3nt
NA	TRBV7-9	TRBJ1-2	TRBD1	CASSYQGDRKGDYGYTF	TGTGCCAGCAGCTACCAGGGGGACAGGAAGGGAGACTATGGCTACACCTTC
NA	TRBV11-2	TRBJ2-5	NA	CASSLVPDLGGGKAQYF	TGTGCCAGCAGCTTAGTACCGGATTTAGGGGGAGGCAAGGCCCAGTACTTC
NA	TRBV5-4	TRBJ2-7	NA	CASSEGDGNLYEQYF	TGTGCCAGCAGCGAGGGTGACGGAAACCTCTACGAGCAGTACTTC
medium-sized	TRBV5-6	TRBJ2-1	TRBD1	CASSLRDRAFFLNNEQFF	TGTGCCAGCAGCTTGAGGGACAGGGCATTCTTTTTGAACAATGAGCAGTTCTTC
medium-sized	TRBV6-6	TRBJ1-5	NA	CASSSSGARNQPQHF	TGTGCCAGCAGTTCGTCAGGGGCGAGGAATCAGCCCCAGCATTTT
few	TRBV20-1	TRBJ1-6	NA	CSALSREGANSPLHF	TGCAGTGCCCTGAGCCGGGAAGGTGCTAATTCACCCCTCCACTTT
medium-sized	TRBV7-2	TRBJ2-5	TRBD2	CASSLGPSGGDQETQYF	TGTGCCAGCAGCTTAGGGCCTAGCGGGGGGGACCAAGAGACCCAGTACTTC
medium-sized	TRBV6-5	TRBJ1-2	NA	CASSRSNYGYTF	TGTGCCAGCAGTCGATCTAACTATGGCTACACCTTC
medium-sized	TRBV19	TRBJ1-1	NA	CASSIETIEAFF	TGTGCCAGTAGTATAGAAACGATTGAAGCTTTCTTT
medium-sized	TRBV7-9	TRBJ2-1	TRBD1	CASSLEAGGYEQFF	TGTGCCAGCAGCTTAGAGGCAGGGGGCTATGAGCAGTTCTTC
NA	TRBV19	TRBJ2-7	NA	CASSITGSSSYEQYF	TGTGCCAGTAGTATAACAGGGTCCAGCTCCTACGAGCAGTACTTC
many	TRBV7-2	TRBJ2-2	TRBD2	CASSLHSGGTGELFF	TGTGCCAGCAGCTTGCATAGCGGGGGGACCGGGGAGCTGTTTTTT
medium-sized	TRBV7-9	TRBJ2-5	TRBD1	CASSFGTGMIETQYF	TGTGCCAGCAGCTTTGGGACAGGGATGATTGAGACCCAGTACTTC
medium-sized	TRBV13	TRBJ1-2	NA	CASSTRTDGYTF	TGTGCCAGCAGCACCCGGACGGACGGCTACACCTTC
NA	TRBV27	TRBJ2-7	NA	CASGYRATYEQYF	TGTGCCAGCGGCTACAGGGCCACCTACGAGCAGTACTTC
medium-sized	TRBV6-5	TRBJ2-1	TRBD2	CASSYGLAGNNEQFF	TGTGCCAGCAGTTACGGACTAGCGGGTAACAATGAGCAGTTCTTC
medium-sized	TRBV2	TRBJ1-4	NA	CASSRQTTNEKLFF	TGTGCCAGCAGCCGACAGACAACTAATGAAAAACTGTTTTTT
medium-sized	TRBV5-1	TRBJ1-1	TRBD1	CASSDRDRENGDTEAFF	TGCGCCAGCAGCGACCGGGACAGGGAGAATGGTGACACTGAAGCTTTCTTT
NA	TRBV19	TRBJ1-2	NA	CASQYTGGIYGYTF	TGTGCCAGTCAGTACACGGGTGGAATTTATGGCTACACCTTC
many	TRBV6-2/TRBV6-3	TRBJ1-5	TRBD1	CASRGQSYSNQPQHF	TGTGCCAGCAGGGGACAGTCTTATAGCAATCAGCCCCAGCATTTT
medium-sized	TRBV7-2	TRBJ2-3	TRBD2	CASSRQGLLSTDTQYF	TGTGCCAGCAGCAGGCAGGGACTACTTAGCACAGATACGCAGTATTTT
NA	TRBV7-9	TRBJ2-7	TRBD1	CASSKPGQGAYEQYF	TGTGCCAGCAGCAAACCGGGACAGGGGGCCTACGAGCAGTACTTC
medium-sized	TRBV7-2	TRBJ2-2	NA	CASSLDGRVRTGELFF	TGTGCCAGCAGCTTAGACGGCAGGGTCCGCACCGGGGAGCTGTTTTTT
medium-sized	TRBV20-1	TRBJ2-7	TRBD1	CSAREGTGAWEQYF	TGCAGTGCTAGAGAAGGGACAGGGGCCTGGGAGCAGTACTTC
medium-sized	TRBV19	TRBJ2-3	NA	CATKSPGLNAYTQYF	TGTGCCACAAAGAGCCCGGGCCTCAACGCTTATACGCAGTATTTT
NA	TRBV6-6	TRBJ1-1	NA	CASSYDLYTEAFF	TGTGCCAGCAGTTACGACCTCTACACTGAAGCTTTCTTT
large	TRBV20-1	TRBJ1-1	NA	CSASRMGGADTEAFF	TGCAGTGCTAGTCGTATGGGGGGCGCGGACACTGAAGCTTTCTTT
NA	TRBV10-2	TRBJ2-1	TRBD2	CASTGTRSRGEQFF	TGCGCCAGCACCGGGACTAGAAGTCGGGGTGAGCAGTTCTTC
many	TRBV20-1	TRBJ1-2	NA	CSARGATSRQYGYTF	TGCAGTGCTAGGGGGGCGACTAGCAGACAATATGGCTACACCTTC
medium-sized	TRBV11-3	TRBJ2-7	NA	CASSLDRVGASYEQYF	TGTGCCAGCAGCTTAGATCGGGTCGGGGCATCCTACGAGCAGTACTTC
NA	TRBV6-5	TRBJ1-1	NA	CASSYRPENREAFF	TGTGCCAGCAGTTACCGTCCCGAAAACAGGGAAGCTTTCTTT
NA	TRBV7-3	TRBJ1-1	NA	CASSLDGYTEAFF	TGTGCCAGCAGCTTAGATGGGTACACTGAAGCTTTCTTT
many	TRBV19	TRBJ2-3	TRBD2	CASTPRGLAGVSTDTQYF	TGTGCCAGTACCCCCCGAGGGCTAGCGGGGGTTAGCACAGATACGCAGTATTTT
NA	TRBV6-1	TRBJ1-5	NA	CASSESIGQTGQPQHF	TGTGCCAGCAGTGAAAGTATCGGCCAGACCGGTCAGCCCCAGCATTTT
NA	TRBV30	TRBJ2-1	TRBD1	CACTRDRSYNEQFF	TGTGCCTGTACCCGGGACAGGAGCTACAATGAGCAGTTCTTC
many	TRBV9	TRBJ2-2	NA	CASSRGPGLNTGELFF	TGTGCCAGCAGCAGAGGTCCCGGACTAAACACCGGGGAGCTGTTTTTT
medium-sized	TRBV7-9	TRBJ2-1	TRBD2	CASSRIAGGLYNEQFF	TGTGCCAGCAGCCGCATAGCGGGGGGCCTTTACAATGAGCAGTTCTTC
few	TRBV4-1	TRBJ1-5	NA	CASSQDGAWSNQPQHF	TGCGCCAGCAGCCAAGACGGGGCTTGGAGCAATCAGCCCCAGCATTTT
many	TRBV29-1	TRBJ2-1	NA	CSVTNSDYNEQFF	TGCAGCGTTACCAACAGCGATTACAATGAGCAGTTCTTC
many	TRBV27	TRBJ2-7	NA	CASSSGRYEQYF	TGTGCCAGCAGTTCAGGGCGCTACGAGCAGTACTTC
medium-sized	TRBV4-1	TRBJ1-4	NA	CASSYGPGREEKLFF	TGCGCCAGCAGCTACGGGCCGGGACGTGAAGAAAAACTGTTTTTT
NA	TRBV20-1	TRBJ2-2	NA	CSAIRPTQSGTGELFF	TGCAGTGCTATCCGGCCCACACAATCGGGCACCGGGGAGCTGTTTTTT
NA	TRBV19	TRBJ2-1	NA	CASSIDPVGRGLSYNEQFF	TGTGCCAGTAGTATAGATCCTGTTGGGAGGGGGCTTTCCTACAATGAGCAGTTCTTC
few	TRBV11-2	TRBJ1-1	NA	CASSFGMGAKAEAFF	TGTGCCAGCAGCTTCGGAATGGGGGCTAAAGCTGAAGCTTTCTTT
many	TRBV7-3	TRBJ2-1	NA	CASGPTGQYNEQFF	TGTGCCAGCGGTCCGACAGGTCAATACAATGAGCAGTTCTTC
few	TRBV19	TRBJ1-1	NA	CASSPAGGITEAFF	TGTGCCAGTAGTCCCGCGGGAGGGATCACTGAAGCTTTCTTT
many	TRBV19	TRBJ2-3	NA	CASSILDSTDTQYF	TGTGCCAGTAGTATTTTGGACAGCACAGATACGCAGTATTTT
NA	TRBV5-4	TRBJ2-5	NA	CASSFGGPGETQYF	TGTGCCAGCAGCTTTGGGGGGCCTGGAGAGACCCAGTACTTC
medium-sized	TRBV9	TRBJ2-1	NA	CASSVEGLRVNEQFF	TGTGCCAGCAGCGTAGAGGGCCTTAGAGTCAATGAGCAGTTCTTC
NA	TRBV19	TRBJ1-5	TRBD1	CASSIYGTGLYQPQHF	TGTGCCAGTAGTATCTATGGGACAGGGCTGTATCAGCCCCAGCATTTT
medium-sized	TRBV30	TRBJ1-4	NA	CAWSSRRGAVEKLFF	TGTGCCTGGAGCTCACGGCGGGGGGCGGTTGAAAAACTGTTTTTT
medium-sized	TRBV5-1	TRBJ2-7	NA	CASSLGSAYEQYF	TGCGCCAGCAGCTTGGGGTCCGCCTACGAGCAGTACTTC
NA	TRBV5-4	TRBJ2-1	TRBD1	CASSPGTDYSSYNEQFF	TGTGCCAGCAGTCCCGGGACAGATTATAGCTCCTACAATGAGCAGTTCTTC
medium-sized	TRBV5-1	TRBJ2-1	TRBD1	CASMRGGGNEQFF	TGCGCCAGCATGAGAGGGGGCGGAAATGAGCAGTTCTTC
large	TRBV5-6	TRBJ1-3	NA	CASSLLNTIYF	TGTGCCAGCAGCTTGCTCAACACCATATATTTT
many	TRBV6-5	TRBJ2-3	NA	CASSYSIMGFTDTQYF	TGTGCCAGCAGTTACTCGATCATGGGGTTCACAGATACGCAGTATTTT
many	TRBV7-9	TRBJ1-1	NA	CASSLVDSAGTEAFF	TGTGCCAGCAGCTTAGTTGATAGTGCGGGCACTGAAGCTTTCTTT
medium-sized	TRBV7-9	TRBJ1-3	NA	CASSSQDSLSGNTIYF	TGTGCCAGCAGCTCCCAAGACAGCCTCTCTGGAAACACCATATATTTT
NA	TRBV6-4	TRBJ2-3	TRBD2	CASSDSPPGAGGTDTQYF	TGTGCCAGCAGTGACTCGCCCCCTGGGGCGGGGGGCACAGATACGCAGTATTTT